Listed here are 26 T cell receptor beta chains from one sample, sequenced in a study of T cell responses to AZD1222 COVID-19 vaccine. Profiling relied on immunoSEQ multiplex PCR, and the TCRdb table lists in-frame clones only, not all of them. The sample lists just under 75,000 clones, around three quarters occurring once. The input for sequencing was peripheral blood, taken 28 days after the second AZD1222 dose. Every receptor here comes from an adult who received the AZD1222 COVID-19 vaccine.

This chain joins TRBV6-2 or TRBV6-3 and TRBJ2-1; possibly TRBD2 for D (5 bases). The CDR3 runs 13 residues. The germline CDR1 and CDR2 sequences are MNHEY and SVGEGT. V was clipped by 4 bases and J by 4 bases, with 8 bases between them. CDR3 DNA: TGTGCCAGCAGTTCGGGGTTATACAATGAGCAGTTCTTC. Translating it yields CASSSGLYNEQFF.

V is TRBV6-5 and J is TRBJ1-6; D is uncertain. CDR3 length: 15 amino acids. Looked up from germline, CDR1 is MNHEY and CDR2 is SVGAGI. Trimming took 0 bases from V and 9 from J, leaving 12 bases between them. CDR3 nucleotide sequence: TGTGCCAGCAGTTACTCGAGGGTCCTAGGTTCACCCCTCCACTTT. The encoded protein is CASSYSRVLGSPLHF.

The rearrangement joins TRBV2 to TRBJ1-4, with D hard to call. V lost 4 bases to trimming and J lost 7 bases, with 13 bases between them. The CDR3 is 14 residues long. Germline lookup yields CDR1 SNHLY and CDR2 FYNNEI. The CDR3 bases are TGTGCCAGCAGTGCGGGCTGGAGCTCTGAAAAACTGTTTTTT. It specifies CASSAGWSSEKLFF.

Many counts were recorded for this clone. The chain carries TRBV19 and TRBJ2-1, with D uncertain. The V end lost 7 bases, the J end lost 9 bases, and 16 bases lay between the germline ends. Germline-derived CDR1 and CDR2 are LNHDA and SQIVND (reference sequence). There are 13 residues in the CDR3. This CDR3 reads CASTRGRAGEQFF. The CDR3 nucleotides are TGTGCCAGTACCCGCGGTAGGGCTGGTGAGCAGTTCTTC.

This clone was found a few times. The J gene is TRBJ2-7, the V gene TRBV14; D gene uncertain. CDR3 size: 12 residues. V lost 0 bases and J 6 bases, leaving 6 bases between the germline ends. Germline assignment: CDR1 SGHDN and CDR2 FVKESK. Written as DNA, the CDR3 is TGTGCCAGCAGCCAAGATTGGGGCGAGCAGTACTTC. As protein: CASSQDWGEQYF.

This clone has a single count. The chain carries TRBV5-4 and TRBJ2-7; 7 bases agree with TRBD1. The germline gives CDR1 SGHNT, CDR2 YYREEE (reference sequence). This CDR3 spans 14 amino acids. The V and J ends lost 4 bases and 2 bases, in that order; junction bases with no gene match: 6. CDR3 in DNA: TGTGCCAGCAGCACCCGGACAGGCCCCTACGAGCAGTACTTC. Amino acids: CASSTRTGPYEQYF.

This clone was seen more than once but under ten times. The DNA is omitted, as the CDR3 cannot be located on it reliably, and the CDR3 follows TCRdb's listing. The J gene is TRBJ2-7, the V gene TRBV21-1; the listed D gene, TRBD1, was not tested against the DNA. TRBV21-1 is termed a pseudogene. The CDR3 is 15 amino acids long, termini counted. The CDR3 reads CASSVGQGACYEQYF.

As concerns this clone: Additional DNA sequences in this sample encode the identical CDR3. V is TRBV5-1 and J is TRBJ2-2; 7 bases are a match to TRBD2. The CDR3 is 15 residues long. V lost 0 bases and J lost 5; bases outside the gene matches: 4. Germline V gene sequence: CDR1 SGHRS, CDR2 YFSETQ. The CDR3 coding sequence is TGCGCCAGCAGCTTGGAAGGACTAGTGACCGGGGAGCTGTTTTTT. Its translation: CASSLEGLVTGELFF.

This sequence joins TRBV27 and TRBJ2-3, with unresolved D. This CDR3 is 10 amino acids long. The V end was cut by 11 bases, the J end by 5 bases, with 8 bases between. The germline V gene encodes CDR1 MNHEY and CDR2 SMNVEV (reference sequence). The CDR3 nucleotides are TGTGCCTACTCCGGAGATACGCAGTATTTT. Its translation is CAYSGDTQYF.

V and J are TRBV10-3 and TRBJ2-3; D is unclear. The V gene's germline CDR1 is ENHRY and CDR2 SYGVKD. The CDR3 is 15 residues long. Trimming left V 1 base short and J 0 bases short, with 8 bases between. This CDR3 reads CAISEFPPSTDTQYF. CDR3 nucleotide sequence: TGTGCCATCAGTGAGTTTCCCCCAAGCACAGATACGCAGTATTTT.

This clone was recorded only once. The V gene is TRBV19, the J gene TRBJ1-6, with a possible D match to TRBD1 (5 bases). Between the trimmed V and J ends, which lost 0 bases and 10 bases, there was a span of 10 bases. The CDR3 consists of 14 residues. Germline-derived CDR1 and CDR2 are LNHDA and SQIVND (reference sequence). The CDR3 spells CASSIDREGSPLHF. The CDR3 nucleotides are TGTGCCAGTAGTATAGACAGGGAAGGATCACCCCTCCACTTT.

The chain couples TRBV19 to TRBJ1-6; D gene ambiguous. The germline gives CDR1 LNHDA, CDR2 SQIVND (reference sequence). Between the trimmed V and J ends, which lost 3 bases and 10 bases, there was a span of 13 bases. The length of the CDR3 is 14 residues. CDR3 sequence (DNA): TGTGCCAGTAGTATCACCCCCCGAGGGTCACCCCTCCACTTT. Its translation is CASSITPRGSPLHF.

The chain couples TRBV13 to TRBJ1-2, with TRBD1 matching over 11 bases. Trimming took 5 bases from V and 6 from J; bases not matched to a gene: 8. The CDR3 consists of 15 residues. Germline V gives CDR1 PRHDT, CDR2 FYEKMQ (reference sequence). Here the CDR3 DNA reads TGTGCCAGCAGCCCCGGGGGACAGGGGGTCCATGGCTACACCTTC. Protein sequence: CASSPGGQGVHGYTF.

CDR3 bases: TGTGCCAGCAGTTACCAGGGTCGGACACCCCTCCACTTT. Its protein product is CASSYQGRTPLHF. This chain joins TRBV2 and TRBJ1-6; a weak D match, TRBD1 (5 bases). Trimming took 5 bases from V and 11 from J, leaving 13 bases between them. In germline, CDR1 is SNHLY, CDR2 FYNNEI. The CDR3 has 13 residues.

This clone was observed a single time. The chain carries TRBV18 and TRBJ2-7, with D perhaps assigned TRBD1 or TRBD2 (5 bases each). The CDR3 loop spans 14 amino acids. The germline gives CDR1 KGHSH, CDR2 LQKENI. The ends were cut back, 3 bases at V and 7 bases at J, with 16 bases in the middle. The CDR3, as DNA: TGTGCCAGCTCACCTGGTTTGGGGACCCAGGAGCAGTACTTC. Protein: CASSPGLGTQEQYF.

The rearrangement links TRBV5-8 to TRBJ1-4; 7 bases align to TRBD1. CDR1 is SGHTS, CDR2 YDEGEE, per germline. This CDR3 is built from 15 residues. V was clipped by 1 base and J by 8 bases; unmatched bases: 8. The DNA of the CDR3 is TGTGCCAGCAGCTTGATGGGAAGCAGGGGGGAAAAACTGTTTTTT. Translated, it gives CASSLMGSRGEKLFF.

This CDR3 reads CAWSVIRGGYTF. For the CDR3, the DNA is TGTGCCTGGAGTGTAATCAGGGGAGGTTACACCTTC. The V gene is TRBV30, the J gene TRBJ1-2, with D possibly matching TRBD1 (6 bases). The CDR3 length is 12 residues. Trimming removed 0 bases from V and 11 bases from J, with 13 bases in between. CDR1 and CDR2 from the germline V gene are GTSNPN and SVGIG (reference sequence).

This chain connects TRBV11-3 to TRBJ2-5; D is unclear. From germline, CDR1 is SGHNT and CDR2 YENEEA. Trimming stripped 3 bases from V and 5 bases from J, with 10 bases between. The CDR3 spans 13 residues. CDR3: CASSFPGAETQYF. The CDR3 nucleotides are TGTGCCAGCAGCTTCCCAGGCGCGGAGACCCAGTACTTC.

The chain recombines TRBV3-1 (or the pseudogene TRBV3-2) with TRBJ1-1; 7 bases line up with TRBD1. CDR3 size: 13 residues. Germline assignment: CDR1 LGHDT and CDR2 YNNKEL (reference sequence). The V and J ends lost 2 bases and 5 bases, in that order; junction bases with no gene match: 2. CDR3 DNA sequence: TGTGCCAGCAGCCAACCACAGGGGACTGAAGCTTTCTTT. It codes for CASSQPQGTEAFF.

The gene calls are TRBV12-3 or TRBV12-4 and TRBJ1-2; no firm D call. V was trimmed by 1 base and J by 6 bases, leaving 6 bases between them. The CDR3 extends over 12 amino acids. The CDR3 nucleotides are TGTGCCAGCAGTTTAGACGCGAATGGCTACACCTTC. This encodes CASSLDANGYTF.

This chain links TRBV27 with TRBJ2-3; TRBD2 aligns across 10 bases. This CDR3 is 16 amino acids long. CDR1 MNHEY and CDR2 SMNVEV come from the germline V gene (reference sequence). V lost 2 bases and J lost 1; bases outside the gene matches: 3. CDR3 bases: TGTGCCAGCAGTTTACGACTAGCGGGCGGCACAGATACGCAGTATTTT. Translating it yields CASSLRLAGGTDTQYF.

The rearrangement links TRBV15 to TRBJ1-1; 8 bases align to TRBD1. CDR1 LNHNV and CDR2 YYDKDF come from the germline V gene (reference sequence). The CDR3 is 14 residues long. The ends lost 5 bases at V and 4 bases at J; junction bases unmatched: 6. The CDR3 nucleotides are TGTGCCACCAGCTCCCCAGACAGGGGCACTGAAGCTTTCTTT. This gives the protein CATSSPDRGTEAFF.

The gene calls are TRBV27 and TRBJ1-5, with D possibly being TRBD1 (5 bases). CDR1 and CDR2 (germline): MNHEY, SMNVEV (reference sequence). Between the trimmed V and J ends, which lost 7 bases and 10 bases, there was a span of 20 bases. The CDR3 has 14 amino acids. The CDR3 DNA reads TGTGCCAGCACCAACCTCCCAGGGCTTCACCCCCAGCATTTT. It codes for CASTNLPGLHPQHF.

In regard to this clone: This probably arose from a read error, given a far larger clone one base away. The sample contains more than one DNA sequence encoding this CDR3. The chain is built from TRBV7-2 and TRBJ2-7, with 7 bases identical to TRBD1. Germline assignment: CDR1 SGHTA and CDR2 FQGNSA. The V and J ends lost 4 bases and 2 bases, in that order; junction bases with no gene match: 2. The CDR3 spans 13 residues. The CDR3 region has the DNA TGTGCCAGCAGCTCTCAGGGGGCCTACGAGCAGTACTTC. It is translated as CASSSQGAYEQYF.

The chain uses TRBV6-5 and TRBJ2-3; tentatively, D is TRBD1 (5 bases). V was cut by 6 bases and J by 9 bases, with 10 bases left in between. This CDR3 spans 11 amino acids. Looked up from germline, CDR1 is MNHEY and CDR2 is SVGAGI. The CDR3 coding sequence is TGTGCCAGCAGGCAGGGTGGCACGCAGTATTTT. It encodes CASRQGGTQYF.

The rearrangement links TRBV5-5 to TRBJ1-6; D is unclear. CDR1 is SGHKS and CDR2 is YYEKEE in the germline V gene (reference sequence). The V end lost 0 bases, the J end lost 9 bases, and 13 bases lay between the germline ends. The CDR3 is 15 residues long. The CDR3 spells CASSLVGENGSPLHF. The CDR3 DNA sequence: TGTGCCAGCAGCTTGGTTGGAGAAAACGGTTCACCCCTCCACTTT.